Sequencing of this TCR beta chain was carried out in a study of technical replicates of blood from several donors. Germline lookup yields CDR1 MNHEY and CDR2 SMNVEV (reference sequence). This CDR3 spans 13 amino acids. The V end was cut by 4 bases, the J end by 5 bases, with 11 bases between. Repertoires were generated with immunoSEQ multiplex PCR, while TCRdb's copy carries only in-frame clones and drops some. The sample consists of 65,000 to 85,000 clones, 90% to 95% of them appearing once. V usage is TRBV27 and J usage is TRBJ1-1, with D maybe TRBD1 (5 bases). The sequence was obtained from a human donor in good health. Sequencing was done on a sample of T cells isolated from PBMCs. The CDR3 here is CASSWEGRTEAFF. CDR3 nucleotide sequence: TGTGCCAGCAGTTGGGAGGGGCGGACTGAAGCTTTCTTT.